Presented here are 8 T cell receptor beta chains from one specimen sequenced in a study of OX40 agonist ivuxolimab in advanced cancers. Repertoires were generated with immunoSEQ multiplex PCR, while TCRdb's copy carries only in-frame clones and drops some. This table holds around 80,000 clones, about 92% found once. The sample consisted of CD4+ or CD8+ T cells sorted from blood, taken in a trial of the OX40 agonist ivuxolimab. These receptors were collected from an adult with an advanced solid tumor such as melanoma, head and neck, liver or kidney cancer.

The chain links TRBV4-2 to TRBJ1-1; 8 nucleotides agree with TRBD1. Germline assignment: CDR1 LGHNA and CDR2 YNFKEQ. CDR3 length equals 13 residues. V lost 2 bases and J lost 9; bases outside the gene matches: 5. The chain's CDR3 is CASSQPRTGKAFF. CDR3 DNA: TGTGCCAGCAGCCAACCTAGGACAGGGAAAGCTTTCTTT.

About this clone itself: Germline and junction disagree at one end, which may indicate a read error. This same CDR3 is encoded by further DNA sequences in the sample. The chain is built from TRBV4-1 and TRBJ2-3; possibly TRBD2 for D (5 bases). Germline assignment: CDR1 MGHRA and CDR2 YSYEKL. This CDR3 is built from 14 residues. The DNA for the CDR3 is TGCGCCAGTAGCCAAGATACGCGGGTAGATACGCAGTATTTT. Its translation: CASSQDTRVDTQYF.

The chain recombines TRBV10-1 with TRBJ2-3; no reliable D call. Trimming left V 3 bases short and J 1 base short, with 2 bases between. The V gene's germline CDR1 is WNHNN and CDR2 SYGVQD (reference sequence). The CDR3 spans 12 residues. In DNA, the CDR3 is TGCGCCAGCAGTGACGGCACAGATACGCAGTATTTT. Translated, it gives CASSDGTDTQYF.

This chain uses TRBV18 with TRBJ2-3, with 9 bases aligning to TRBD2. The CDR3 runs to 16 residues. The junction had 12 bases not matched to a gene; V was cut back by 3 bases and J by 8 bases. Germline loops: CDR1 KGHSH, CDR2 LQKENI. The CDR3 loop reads CASSPGSGGPSRTQYF. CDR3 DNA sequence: TGTGCCAGCTCACCGGGCAGCGGGGGGCCTTCACGTACGCAGTATTTT.

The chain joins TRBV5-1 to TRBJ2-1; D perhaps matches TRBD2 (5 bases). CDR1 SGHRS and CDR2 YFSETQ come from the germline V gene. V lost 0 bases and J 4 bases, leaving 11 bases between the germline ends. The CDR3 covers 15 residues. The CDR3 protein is CASSLDGVGYNEQFF. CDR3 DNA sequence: TGCGCCAGCAGCTTGGACGGGGTGGGTTACAATGAGCAGTTCTTC.

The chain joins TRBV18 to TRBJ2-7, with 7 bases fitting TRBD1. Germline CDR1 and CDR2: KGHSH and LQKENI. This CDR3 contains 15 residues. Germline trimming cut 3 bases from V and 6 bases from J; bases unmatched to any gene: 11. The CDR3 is CASSPETGSSSEQYF. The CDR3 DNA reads TGTGCCAGCTCACCCGAGACAGGGAGTTCCAGCGAGCAGTACTTC.

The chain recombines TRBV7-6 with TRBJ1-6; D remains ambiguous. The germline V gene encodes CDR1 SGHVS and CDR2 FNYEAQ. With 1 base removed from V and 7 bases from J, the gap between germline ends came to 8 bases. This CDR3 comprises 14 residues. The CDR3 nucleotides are TGTGCCAGCAGCTTAGGTCCGTCAAATTCACCCCTCCACTTT. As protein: CASSLGPSNSPLHF.

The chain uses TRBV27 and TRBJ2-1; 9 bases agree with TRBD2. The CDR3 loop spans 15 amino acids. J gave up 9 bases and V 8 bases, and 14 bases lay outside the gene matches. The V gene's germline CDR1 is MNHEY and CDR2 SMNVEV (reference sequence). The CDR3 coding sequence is TGTGCCAGCCGCCGATCTAGCGGGATTACCCGTGAGCAGTTCTTC. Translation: CASRRSSGITREQFF.